This record looks at one T cell receptor (beta chain) sequence and its context. What it binds is unknown. This CDR3 has 15 residues. Germline values: CDR1 SGHAT, CDR2 FQNNGV. V lost 7 bases and J lost 9, with 19 bases in between. Template switching added a universal primer site, and cDNA bore unique molecular identifiers. TCRdb re-called the 5' RACE reads with MiXCR, one entry per CDR3 protein. In the table there are approximately 220,000 distinct CDR3 sequences, around 8% of which are singletons. These data originate in a study of identical twins. General study points: Analyses of zero insertions could be partly confounded by invariant MAIT and iNKT cells.

This sample was shared with a second study, whose subject was yellow fever vaccine responses in identical twins.

This clonotype was sampled from a woman aged 18-35 years in good health. Sequenced sample: memory (CD45RO+) T cells sorted from blood. The V and J genes are TRBV11-2 and TRBJ1-6; D gene uncertain. CDR3 in amino acids: CASTLTEAESSPLHF. The CDR3 DNA is TGTGCCAGCACCCTCACCGAGGCCGAGAGTTCACCCCTCCACTTT.